Listed below are T cell receptor beta chains from one sample, sequenced in a study of shared clonotypes between healthy human individuals. Assay used: immunoSEQ multiplex PCR; TCRdb lists only in-frame clones, some missing. The repertoire holds approximately 2.5 million clones, with roughly 93% as singletons. The sequenced sample was naive CD4+ T cells from PBMCs. Receptors originate from a man aged 18 to 29 in good health. Some clones in this sample may be carry-over from other donors' samples. Both conserved end residues are part of each CDR3. Fields, in order: D gene, J gene, clone size, V gene, CDR3 protein, CDR3 DNA. The D gene is left open where the match is weak. Clone size is given for some rows only: seen once, a few or many times, or a class if the clone is expanded.

d_gene: TRBD2
j_gene: TRBJ2-1
abundance: once
v_gene: TRBV5-1
CDR3aa: CASSSGTSGRAYNDLHYNEQFF
CDR3nt: TGCGCCAGCAGCTCCGGGACTAGCGGGAGAGCCTACAATGACCTCCACTACAATGAGCAGTTCTTC

d_gene: -
j_gene: TRBJ1-2
abundance: -
v_gene: TRBV30
CDR3aa: CAWSVEELGNYGYTF
CDR3nt: TGTGCCTGGAGTGTGGAAGAGCTTGGGAACTATGGCTACACCTTC

d_gene: -
j_gene: TRBJ1-1
abundance: -
v_gene: TRBV11-2
CDR3aa: CASSLLGRDTEAFF
CDR3nt: TGTGCCAGCAGCTTATTGGGTCGGGACACTGAAGCTTTCTTT

d_gene: -
j_gene: TRBJ1-4
abundance: -
v_gene: TRBV28
CDR3aa: CASSPARRANEKLFF
CDR3nt: TGTGCCAGCAGCCCCGCCAGGAGGGCTAATGAAAAACTGTTTTTT

d_gene: -
j_gene: TRBJ2-1
abundance: -
v_gene: TRBV5-4
CDR3aa: CASSLASRDEQFF
CDR3nt: TGTGCCAGCAGCTTGGCCTCGAGAGATGAGCAGTTCTTC

d_gene: -
j_gene: TRBJ1-5
abundance: -
v_gene: TRBV19
CDR3aa: CASSMDRYQPQHF
CDR3nt: TGTGCCAGTAGTATGGACAGATATCAGCCCCAGCATTTT

d_gene: TRBD1
j_gene: TRBJ2-6
abundance: -
v_gene: TRBV5-1
CDR3aa: CASSYRTGADSGANVLTF
CDR3nt: TGCGCCAGCAGTTACCGGACAGGGGCGGATTCTGGGGCCAACGTCCTGACTTTC

d_gene: -
j_gene: TRBJ1-5
abundance: -
v_gene: TRBV18
CDR3aa: CASSPDSLNQPQHF
CDR3nt: TGTGCCAGCTCACCAGACAGCCTCAATCAGCCCCAGCATTTT

d_gene: -
j_gene: TRBJ2-3
abundance: -
v_gene: TRBV7-3
CDR3aa: CASATESTDTQYF
CDR3nt: TGTGCCAGCGCTACGGAAAGCACAGATACGCAGTATTTT

d_gene: -
j_gene: TRBJ1-2
abundance: -
v_gene: TRBV18
CDR3aa: CASSPPEGGYTF
CDR3nt: TGTGCCAGCTCACCCCCAGAGGGTGGCTACACCTTC

d_gene: -
j_gene: TRBJ2-2
abundance: -
v_gene: TRBV5-5
CDR3aa: CASSLAGSYSGELFF
CDR3nt: TGTGCCAGCAGCTTGGCTGGCAGCTACTCCGGGGAGCTGTTTTTT

d_gene: -
j_gene: TRBJ2-7
abundance: -
v_gene: TRBV14
CDR3aa: CASSQVMTYEQYF
CDR3nt: TGTGCCAGCAGCCAAGTTATGACCTACGAGCAGTACTTC

d_gene: TRBD2
j_gene: TRBJ2-3
abundance: -
v_gene: TRBV5-6
CDR3aa: CASSLLPGGDTDTQYF
CDR3nt: TGTGCCAGCAGCTTGCTCCCGGGAGGGGACACAGATACGCAGTATTTT

d_gene: TRBD2
j_gene: TRBJ2-4
abundance: -
v_gene: TRBV25-1
CDR3aa: CASSELGREDIQYF
CDR3nt: TGTGCCAGCAGTGAATTAGGGAGGGAGGACATTCAGTACTTC

d_gene: TRBD1
j_gene: TRBJ2-7
abundance: -
v_gene: TRBV11-3
CDR3aa: CASSSGQGSSYEQYF
CDR3nt: TGTGCCAGCAGCTCGGGACAGGGGTCCTCCTACGAGCAGTACTTC